The rows below give T cell receptor beta chains drawn from one sample of a study of memory CD4+ T cells and cytomegalovirus serostatus. TCRdb's table, derived via immunoSEQ multiplex PCR, lists solely in-frame clones and lacks some. This table has approximately 53,000 clones, 82% appearing once. The sample taken for sequencing was memory CD4+ T cells from blood. Receptor source: an adult in good health and CMV-seronegative. CDR3s include the opening cysteine and the closing phenylalanine or tryptophan.

J | V | CDR3
TRBJ1-1 | TRBV5-1 | CASTIGGRSNTEAFF
TRBJ2-3 | TRBV19 | CASSTHRDRGSDTQYF
TRBJ1-6 | TRBV2 | CASSEARSSPLHF
TRBJ2-7 | TRBV7-2 | CASSLIGGYSYEQYF
TRBJ2-2 | TRBV19 | CASRKGVTGELFF
TRBJ2-5 | TRBV7-6 | CASSLAAGSQETQYF
TRBJ1-3 | TRBV6-1 | CASRGQGVSGNTIYF
TRBJ1-5 | TRBV28 | CASNSQTGPNQPQHF
TRBJ2-7 | TRBV29-1 | CSVEGSSYEQYF
TRBJ2-3 | TRBV9 | CASSVASQGPGGLGTDTQYF
TRBJ1-2 | TRBV5-6 | CASSREGPGQGISTF
TRBJ1-2 | TRBV6-6 | CASSLGQDGGYTF
TRBJ2-5 | TRBV7-2 | CASSVNRFPGETQYF
TRBJ1-1 | TRBV2 | CASSVGEETEAFF
TRBJ2-7 | TRBV11-2 | CACRRLSSSYEQYF
TRBJ2-2 | TRBV4-1 | CASSQTNTGELFF
TRBJ2-6 | TRBV5-4 | CASSIGTAGANVLTF
TRBJ1-2 | TRBV5-4 | CASSLVRTGVGYTF
TRBJ1-5 | TRBV10-3 | CAISEANQPQHF
TRBJ2-6 | TRBV5-8 | CASSYTGSTGANVLTF
TRBJ2-1 | TRBV5-1 | CASSFAGASSYNEQFF
TRBJ2-6 | TRBV11-3 | CASSLVISGANVLTF